A selection of T cell receptor beta chains follows, all from one sample in a study of blood T cell repertoires in COVID-19. Measured with immunoSEQ multiplex PCR; TCRdb has only the in-frame clones, and not every one. The sample includes tens of thousands of clones, 75% to 90% of them seen just once. Specimen: peripheral blood. The receptors come from a man in his 60s with acute or convalescent COVID-19. CDR3s include the opening cysteine and the closing phenylalanine or tryptophan. The D gene is left open where the match is weak. Not every row has a clone size; where given, it reads once, few, many or a size class.

j_call clone_size d_call v_call cdr3_nt cdr3_aa
TRBJ1-1 . . TRBV21-1 TGTGCCAGCAGCAAAGACATCCGGGACAGGGTTAACACTGAAGCTTTCTTT CASSKDIRDRVNTEAFF
TRBJ2-7 . . TRBV28 TGTGCCAGCAGCCGACTGAGCTCCTACGAGCAGTACTTC CASSRLSSYEQYF
TRBJ2-7 once . TRBV6-4 TGTGCCAGCAGTGACTCTCACCCGCCTAAAGAGCCCTACGAGCAGTACTTC CASSDSHPPKEPYEQYF
TRBJ2-4 . TRBD2 TRBV28 TGTGCCAGCAGCCCAGCGGGGGGAGGAGACATTCAGTACTTC CASSPAGGGDIQYF
TRBJ2-2 . TRBD1 TRBV30 TGTGCCTGGAATCCGGGACAGGGGGCCGGGGAGCTGTTTTTT CAWNPGQGAGELFF
TRBJ1-2 . TRBD1 TRBV29-1 TGCAGCGTTGACCGGCAGGGGGTAGATGGCTACACCTTC CSVDRQGVDGYTF
TRBJ1-3 . . TRBV5-6 TGTGCCAGCAGCTTGACAGGAAACACCATATATTTT CASSLTGNTIYF
TRBJ2-1 . TRBD2 TRBV10-1 TGCGCCAGCAGTGCCGGACTAGGATTAGGCAATGAGCAGTTCTTC CASSAGLGLGNEQFF
TRBJ1-2 . . TRBV30 TGTGCCGGGGGGGGAGGGGTAATTAACTATGGCTACACCTTC CAGGGGVINYGYTF
TRBJ1-5 . . TRBV28 TGTGCCAGCAGCCCCCCCGGCAGGCAGCCCCAGCATTTT CASSPPGRQPQHF